The T cell receptor (beta chain) described here comes from a study of glioma-infiltrating T cells after dendritic cell vaccination. The table lists this clone with a count of one. Profiling relied on immunoSEQ multiplex PCR, and the TCRdb table lists in-frame clones only, not all of them. The sample holds about 100,000 clones; about 80% are singletons and the top ten take less than 7%. The CDR3 runs 15 residues. In germline, CDR1 is SNHLY, CDR2 FYNNEI. V dropped 4 bases and J dropped 7 bases, with 16 bases sitting between them. Blood PBMC samples: pre-vaccination, two weeks post third vaccination, and at tumor progression.

The sequence was obtained from a human donor with glioblastoma. The chain links TRBV2 to TRBJ2-2; a weak D match, TRBD1 (5 bases). Specimen: blood, collected before dendritic cell vaccination. The CDR3 DNA is TGTGCCAGCAGTGGGGTCAGGGTATCTGTCGGGGAGCTGTTTTTT. Its translation is CASSGVRVSVGELFF.